A few counts support the clone carrying this T cell receptor (beta chain). Its antigen is as yet unknown. V was shortened by 3 bases and J by 2 bases, with 11 bases between the two germline ends. CDR1 is GTSNPN and CDR2 is SVGIG in the germline V gene (reference sequence). This CDR3 has 13 residues. This sample is part of a study of neoadjuvant anti-PD-1 for oral cavity cancer. Study-wide findings and caveats: Higher pretreatment blood Treg/Th17 ratios correlated with higher pretreatment blood and lower post-treatment tumor TCRbeta clonality.

Method: immunoSEQ multiplex PCR; TCRdb's copy keeps in-frame clones and lacks some. Altogether around 9,800 clones are present, about 51% being singletons, with the ten largest covering 26%. This chain connects TRBV30 to TRBJ2-7; a possible D gene is TRBD1 (5 bases). This clonotype was sampled from a person between 40 and 85 years old with oral cavity squamous cell carcinoma. Sequencing was performed on tumor tissue, taken before nivolumab (anti-PD-1) treatment. CDR3 sequence: CAWRSRGTYEQYF. The CDR3 DNA reads as TGTGCCTGGAGGTCAAGGGGAACCTACGAGCAGTACTTC.